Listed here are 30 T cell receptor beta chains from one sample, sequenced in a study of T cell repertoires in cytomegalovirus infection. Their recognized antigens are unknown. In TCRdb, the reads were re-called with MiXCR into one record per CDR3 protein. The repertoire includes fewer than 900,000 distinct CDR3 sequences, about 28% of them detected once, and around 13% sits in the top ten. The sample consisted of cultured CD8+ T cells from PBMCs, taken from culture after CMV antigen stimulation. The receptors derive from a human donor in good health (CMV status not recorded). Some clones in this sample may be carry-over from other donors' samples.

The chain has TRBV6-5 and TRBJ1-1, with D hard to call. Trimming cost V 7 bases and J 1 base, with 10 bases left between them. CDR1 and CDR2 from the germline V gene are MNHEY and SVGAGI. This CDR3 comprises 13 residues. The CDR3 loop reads CASTHYENTEAFF. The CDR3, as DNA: TGTGCCAGCACCCACTACGAGAACACTGAAGCTTTCTTT.

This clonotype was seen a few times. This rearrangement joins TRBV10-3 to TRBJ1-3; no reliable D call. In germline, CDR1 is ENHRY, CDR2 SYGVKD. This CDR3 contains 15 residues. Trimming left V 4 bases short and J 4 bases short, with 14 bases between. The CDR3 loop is CAISAWTEKGNTIYF. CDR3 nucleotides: TGTGCCATCAGTGCGTGGACGGAGAAGGGAAACACCATATATTTT.

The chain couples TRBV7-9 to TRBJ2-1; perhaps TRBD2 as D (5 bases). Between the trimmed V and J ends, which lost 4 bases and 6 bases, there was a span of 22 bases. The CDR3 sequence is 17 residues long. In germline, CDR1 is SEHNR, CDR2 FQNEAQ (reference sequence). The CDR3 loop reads CASSSLILDTSSNEQFF. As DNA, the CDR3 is TGTGCCAGCAGCTCCCTCATACTAGATACCTCCAGCAATGAGCAGTTCTTC.

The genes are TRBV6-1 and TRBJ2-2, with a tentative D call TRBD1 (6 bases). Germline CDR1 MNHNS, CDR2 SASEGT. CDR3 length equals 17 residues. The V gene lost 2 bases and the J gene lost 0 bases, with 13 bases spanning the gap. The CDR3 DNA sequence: TGTGCCAGCAGTGAAATAGGACAGCGCCCGAACACCGGGGAGCTGTTTTTT. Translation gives CASSEIGQRPNTGELFF.

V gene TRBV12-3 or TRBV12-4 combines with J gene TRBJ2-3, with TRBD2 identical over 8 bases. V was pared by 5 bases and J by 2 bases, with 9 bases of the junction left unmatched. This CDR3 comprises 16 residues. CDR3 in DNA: TGTGCCAGCAGTGCCCTGACTAGCGATCCCACAGATACGCAGTATTTT. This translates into CASSALTSDPTDTQYF.

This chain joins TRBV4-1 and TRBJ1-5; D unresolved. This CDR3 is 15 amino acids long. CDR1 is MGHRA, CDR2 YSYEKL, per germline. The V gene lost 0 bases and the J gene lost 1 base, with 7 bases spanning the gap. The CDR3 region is CASSQDWRSNQPQHF. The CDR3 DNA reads TGCGCCAGCAGCCAAGATTGGCGGAGCAATCAGCCCCAGCATTTT.

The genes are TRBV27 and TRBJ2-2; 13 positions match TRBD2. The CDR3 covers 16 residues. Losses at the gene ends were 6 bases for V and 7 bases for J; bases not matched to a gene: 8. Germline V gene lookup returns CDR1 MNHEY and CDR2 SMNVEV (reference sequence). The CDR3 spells CASSPTSGGAVGELFF. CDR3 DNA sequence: TGTGCCAGCAGCCCTACTAGCGGGGGGGCCGTCGGGGAGCTGTTTTTT.

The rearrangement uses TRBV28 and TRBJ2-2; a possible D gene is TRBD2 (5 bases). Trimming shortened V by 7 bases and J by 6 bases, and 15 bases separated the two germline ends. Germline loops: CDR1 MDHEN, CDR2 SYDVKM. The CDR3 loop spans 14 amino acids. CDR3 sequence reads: CASMDFDGPGELFF. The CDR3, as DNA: TGTGCCAGCATGGACTTCGACGGGCCCGGGGAGCTGTTTTTT.

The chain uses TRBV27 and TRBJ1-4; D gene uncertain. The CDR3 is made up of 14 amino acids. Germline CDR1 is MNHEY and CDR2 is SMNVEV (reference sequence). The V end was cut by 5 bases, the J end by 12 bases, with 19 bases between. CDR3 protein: CASSTGPRDQELFF. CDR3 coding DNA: TGTGCCAGCAGTACCGGGCCGAGGGATCAAGAACTGTTTTTT.

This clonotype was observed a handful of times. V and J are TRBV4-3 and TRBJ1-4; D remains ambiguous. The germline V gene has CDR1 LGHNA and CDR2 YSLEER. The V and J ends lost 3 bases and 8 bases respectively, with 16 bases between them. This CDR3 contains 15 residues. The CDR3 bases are TGCGCCAGCAGCCAGTCGACCGACTATGGGGAAAAACTGTTTTTT. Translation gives CASSQSTDYGEKLFF.

CDR3 amino acids: CASSPTLLAGTEAFF. Written as DNA, the CDR3 is TGTGCCAGCAGTCCGACATTGCTGGCGGGCACTGAAGCTTTCTTT. The chain carries TRBV11-2 and TRBJ1-1; D ambiguous. The germline gives CDR1 SGHAT, CDR2 FQNNGV. The CDR3 contains 15 residues. The V and J ends lost 6 bases and 4 bases respectively, with 18 bases between them.

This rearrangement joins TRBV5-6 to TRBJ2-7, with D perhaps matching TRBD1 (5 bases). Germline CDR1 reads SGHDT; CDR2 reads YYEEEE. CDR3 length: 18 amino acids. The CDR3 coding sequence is TGTGCCAGCAGCCCCTCGCTGGTGGTTGGGCAGGGCACCTACCAGCAGTACGTC. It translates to CASSPSLVVGQGTYQQYV.

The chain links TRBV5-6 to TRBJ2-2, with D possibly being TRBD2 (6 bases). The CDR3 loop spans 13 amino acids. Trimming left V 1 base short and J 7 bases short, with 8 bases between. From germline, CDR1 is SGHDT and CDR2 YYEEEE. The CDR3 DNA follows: TGTGCCAGCAGCTTGCGGGGAGGCGGGGAGCTGTTTTTT. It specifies CASSLRGGGELFF.

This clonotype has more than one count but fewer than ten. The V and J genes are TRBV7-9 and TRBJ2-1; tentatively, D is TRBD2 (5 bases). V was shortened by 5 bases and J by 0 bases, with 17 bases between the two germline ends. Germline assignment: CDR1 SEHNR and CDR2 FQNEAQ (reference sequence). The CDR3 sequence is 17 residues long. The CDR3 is CASSGLDRGSSYNEQFF. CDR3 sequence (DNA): TGTGCCAGCAGCGGGCTCGATCGGGGTAGCTCCTACAATGAGCAGTTCTTC.

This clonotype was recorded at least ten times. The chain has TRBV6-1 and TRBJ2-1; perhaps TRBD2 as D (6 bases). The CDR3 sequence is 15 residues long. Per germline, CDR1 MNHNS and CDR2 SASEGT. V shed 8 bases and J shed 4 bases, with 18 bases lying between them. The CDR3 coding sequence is TGTGCCAGCCGAGACCACTTTGCGGGATACAATGAGCAGTTCTTC. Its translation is CASRDHFAGYNEQFF.

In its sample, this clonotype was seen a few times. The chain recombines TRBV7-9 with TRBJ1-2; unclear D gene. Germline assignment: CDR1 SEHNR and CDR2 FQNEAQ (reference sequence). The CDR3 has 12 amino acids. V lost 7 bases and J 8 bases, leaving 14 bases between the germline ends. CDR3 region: CASTPVDYGYTF. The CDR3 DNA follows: TGTGCCAGCACCCCCGTGGATTACGGCTACACCTTC.

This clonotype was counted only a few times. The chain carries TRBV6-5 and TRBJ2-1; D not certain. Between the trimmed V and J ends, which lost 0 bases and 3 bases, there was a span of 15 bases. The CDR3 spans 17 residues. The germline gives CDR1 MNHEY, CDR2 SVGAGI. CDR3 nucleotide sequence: TGTGCCAGCAGTTACTCCTACGAGGAAGCCTACTACAATGAGCAGTTCTTC. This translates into CASSYSYEEAYYNEQFF.

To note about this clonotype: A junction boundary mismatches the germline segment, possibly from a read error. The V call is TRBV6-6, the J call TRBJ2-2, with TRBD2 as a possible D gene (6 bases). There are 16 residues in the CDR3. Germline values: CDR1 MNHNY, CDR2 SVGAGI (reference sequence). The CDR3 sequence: CARSYSGGFGTGELFF. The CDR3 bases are TGTGCCAGGAGTTACTCCGGGGGTTTTGGCACCGGGGAGCTGTTTTTT.

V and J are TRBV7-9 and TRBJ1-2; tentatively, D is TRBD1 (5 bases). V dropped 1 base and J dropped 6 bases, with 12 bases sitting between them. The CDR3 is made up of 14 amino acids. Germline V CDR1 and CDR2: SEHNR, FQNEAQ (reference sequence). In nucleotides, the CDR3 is TGTGCCAGCAGCTTAGATTCTACAGGTCATGGCTACACCTTC. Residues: CASSLDSTGHGYTF.

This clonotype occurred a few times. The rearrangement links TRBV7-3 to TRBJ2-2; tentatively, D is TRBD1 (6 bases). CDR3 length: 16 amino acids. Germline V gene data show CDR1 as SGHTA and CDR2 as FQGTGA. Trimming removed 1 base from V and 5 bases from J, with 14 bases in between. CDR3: CASSLIRQGITGELFF. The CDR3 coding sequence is TGTGCCAGCAGCTTAATTCGGCAGGGGATAACCGGGGAGCTGTTTTTT.

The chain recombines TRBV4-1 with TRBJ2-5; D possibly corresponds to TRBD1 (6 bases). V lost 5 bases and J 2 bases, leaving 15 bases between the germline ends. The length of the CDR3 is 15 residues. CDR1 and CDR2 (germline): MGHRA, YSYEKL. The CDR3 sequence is CASSSQDSLQETQYF. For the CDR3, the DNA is TGCGCCAGCAGCTCCCAGGACAGTTTACAAGAGACCCAGTACTTC.

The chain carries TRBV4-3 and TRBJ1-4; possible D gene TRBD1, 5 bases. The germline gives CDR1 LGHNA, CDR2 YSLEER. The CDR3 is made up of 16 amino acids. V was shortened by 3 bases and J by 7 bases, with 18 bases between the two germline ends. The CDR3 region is CASSQSFADGGEKLFF. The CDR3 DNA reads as TGCGCCAGCAGCCAGTCTTTTGCGGACGGGGGTGAAAAACTGTTTTTT.

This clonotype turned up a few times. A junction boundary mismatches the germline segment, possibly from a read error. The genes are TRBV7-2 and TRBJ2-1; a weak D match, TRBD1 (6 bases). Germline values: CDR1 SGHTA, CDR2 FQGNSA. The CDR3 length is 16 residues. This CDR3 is CASSFHAGQSFNEQFF. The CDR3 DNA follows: TGTGCCAGCAGCTTTCATGCCGGACAGTCCTTCAATGAGCAGTTCTTC.

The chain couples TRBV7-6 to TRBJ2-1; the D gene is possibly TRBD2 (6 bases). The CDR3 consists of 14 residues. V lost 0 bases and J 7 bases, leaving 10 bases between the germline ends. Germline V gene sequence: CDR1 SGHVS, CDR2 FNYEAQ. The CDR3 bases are TGTGCCAGCAGCTTAGCGGGGGGTTGGAATGAGCAGTTCTTC. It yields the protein CASSLAGGWNEQFF. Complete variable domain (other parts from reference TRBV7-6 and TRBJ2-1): GAGVSQSPRYKVTKRGQDVALRCDPISGHVSLYWYRQALGQGPEFLTYFNYEAQQDKSGLPNDRFSAERPEGSISTLTIQRTEQRDSAMYRCASSLAGGWNEQFFGPGTRLTVL.

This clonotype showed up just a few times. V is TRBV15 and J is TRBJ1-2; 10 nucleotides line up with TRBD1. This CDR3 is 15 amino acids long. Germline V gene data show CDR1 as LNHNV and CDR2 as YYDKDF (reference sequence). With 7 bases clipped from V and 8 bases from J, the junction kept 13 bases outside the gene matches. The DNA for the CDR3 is TGTGCCACCACCTCAAGACAGGGGGCGAGCGGGGGCTACACCTTC. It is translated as CATTSRQGASGGYTF.

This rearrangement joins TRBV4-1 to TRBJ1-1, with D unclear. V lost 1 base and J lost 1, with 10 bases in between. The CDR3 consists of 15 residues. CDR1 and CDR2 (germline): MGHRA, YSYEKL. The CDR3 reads CASSQVRVENTEAFF. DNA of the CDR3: TGCGCCAGCAGCCAAGTGCGGGTAGAGAACACTGAAGCTTTCTTT.

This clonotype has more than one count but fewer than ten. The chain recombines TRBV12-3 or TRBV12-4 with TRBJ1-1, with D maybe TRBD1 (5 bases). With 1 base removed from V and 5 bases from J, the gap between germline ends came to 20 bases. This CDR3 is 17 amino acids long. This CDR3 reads CASSLGSGPTSGTEAFF. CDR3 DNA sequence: TGTGCCAGCAGTTTAGGGTCGGGACCGACATCAGGGACTGAAGCTTTCTTT.

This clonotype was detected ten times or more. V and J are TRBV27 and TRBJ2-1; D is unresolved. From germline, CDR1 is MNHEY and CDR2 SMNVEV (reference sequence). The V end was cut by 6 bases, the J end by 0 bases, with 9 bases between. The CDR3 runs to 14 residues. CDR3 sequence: CASSLGSSYNEQFF. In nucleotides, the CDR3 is TGTGCCAGCAGCTTAGGAAGCTCCTACAATGAGCAGTTCTTC.

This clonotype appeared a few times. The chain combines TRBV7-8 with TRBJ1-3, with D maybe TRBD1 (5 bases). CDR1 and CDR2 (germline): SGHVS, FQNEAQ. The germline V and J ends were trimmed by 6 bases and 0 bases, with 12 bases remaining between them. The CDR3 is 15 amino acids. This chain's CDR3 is CASSGTGPSGNTIYF. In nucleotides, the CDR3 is TGTGCCAGCAGTGGTACAGGCCCCTCTGGAAACACCATATATTTT.

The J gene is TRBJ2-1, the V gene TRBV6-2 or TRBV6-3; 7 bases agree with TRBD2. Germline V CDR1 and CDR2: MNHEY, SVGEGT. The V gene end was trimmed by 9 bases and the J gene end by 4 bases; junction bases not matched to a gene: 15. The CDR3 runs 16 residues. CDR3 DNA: TGTGCCAGTCAAGGGCAGGGAGGGATTTCTTACAATGAGCAGTTCTTC. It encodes CASQGQGGISYNEQFF.